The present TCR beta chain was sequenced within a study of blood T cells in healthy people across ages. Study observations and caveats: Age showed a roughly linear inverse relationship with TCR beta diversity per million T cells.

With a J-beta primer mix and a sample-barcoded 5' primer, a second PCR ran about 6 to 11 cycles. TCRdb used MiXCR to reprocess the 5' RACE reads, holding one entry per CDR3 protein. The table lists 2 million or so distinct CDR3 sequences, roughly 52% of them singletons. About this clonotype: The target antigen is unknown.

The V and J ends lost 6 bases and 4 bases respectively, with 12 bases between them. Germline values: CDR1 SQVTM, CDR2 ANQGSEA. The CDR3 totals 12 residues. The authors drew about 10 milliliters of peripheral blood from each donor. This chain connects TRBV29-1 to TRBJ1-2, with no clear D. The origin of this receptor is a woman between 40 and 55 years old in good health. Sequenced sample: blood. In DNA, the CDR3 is TGCAGCGTCGTCCGTCTAGGCTATGGCTACACCTTC. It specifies CSVVRLGYGYTF.